Presented here are 25 T cell receptor beta chains from one specimen sequenced in a study of post-analysis software for immune sequencing data. Study-wide results and limits: Four to six TRBV segments were more frequent in patients than controls; TRBV5-6, TRBV5-1 and TRBV20-1 belonged to this group.

The antigens of these receptors remain unknown. TCR beta libraries were prepared from cDNA with unique molecular identifiers. TCRdb reanalysed the PCR reads using MiXCR and keeps one entry per CDR3 protein. This repertoire shows 250,000 to 300,000 distinct CDR3 sequences, 35% to 40% found once; its top ten account for 4% to 5.5%. Sequenced sample: blood. These TCRs come from a girl between 5 and 17 years old with multiple sclerosis.

This clonotype was observed at least ten times. The chain uses TRBV15 and TRBJ1-1, with D perhaps matching TRBD1 (5 bases). Trimming stripped 6 bases from V and 0 bases from J, with 11 bases between. CDR1 LNHNV and CDR2 YYDKDF come from the germline V gene (reference sequence). The CDR3 totals 14 residues. The CDR3 nucleotides read TGTGCCACCAGGAGGGGCGTGGTGAACACTGAAGCTTTCTTT. The encoded protein is CATRRGVVNTEAFF. Together with reference TRBV15 and TRBJ1-1, the CDR3 gives the full variable domain: DAMVIQNPRYQVTQFGKPVTLSCSQTLNHNVMYWYQQKSSQAPKLLFHYYDKDFNNEADTPDNFQSRRPNTSFCFLDIRSPGLGDTAMYLCATRRGVVNTEAFFGQGTRLTVV.

This clonotype was observed many times. DNA of the CDR3: TGTGCCATCAATCGGGCAGCTGATTCACCCCTCCACTTT. It specifies CAINRAADSPLHF. The chain joins TRBV10-3 to TRBJ1-6; D remains unclear. Trimming pared 7 bases from V and 8 bases from J, leaving 12 bases between. The V gene's germline CDR1 is ENHRY and CDR2 SYGVKD. The CDR3 is 13 amino acids.

There are a few counts of this clonotype. The gene calls are TRBV27 and TRBJ1-2; 9 bases agree with TRBD1. The J segment lost 4 bases and the V segment lost 2 bases, leaving 5 bases of the junction unmatched. Looked up from germline, CDR1 is MNHEY and CDR2 is SMNVEV (reference sequence). There are 15 residues in the CDR3. The CDR3 spells CASSLSGQGFYGYTF. The CDR3 DNA is TGTGCCAGCAGTTTAAGTGGACAGGGGTTCTATGGCTACACCTTC.

In the case of this clonotype: A much larger clone lies one base from this, so it may be a read error. The rearrangement links TRBV7-3 to TRBJ1-2; D unclear. There are 13 residues in the CDR3. Germline V lookup: CDR1 SGHTA, CDR2 FQGTGA. CDR3 residues: CSSSSTESDGYTF. CDR3 coding DNA: TGTTCCAGCAGCTCCACAGAGTCTGATGGCTACACCTTC.

The sample holds many counts of this clonotype. The V call is TRBV25-1, the J call TRBJ2-1; 14 bases map to TRBD2. The CDR3 spans 15 residues. After removal of 7 bases from V and 7 bases from J, the junction contained 6 bases not matched to a gene. Germline V gene sequence: CDR1 MGHDK, CDR2 SYGVNS. CDR3 amino acids: CASTPRTSGRNEQFF. The DNA for the CDR3 is TGTGCCAGCACGCCCCGGACTAGCGGGAGGAATGAGCAGTTCTTC.

The chain links TRBV28 to TRBJ1-5; TRBD1 aligns across 10 bases. Germline values: CDR1 MDHEN, CDR2 SYDVKM. With V trimmed by 3 bases and J by 4 bases, 3 bases remained unmatched. The CDR3 covers 15 residues. The CDR3 coding sequence is TGTGCCAGCAGTTTGGGGACAGGGGCTAATCAGCCCCAGCATTTT. Its translation: CASSLGTGANQPQHF.

This clonotype was observed at least ten times. This chain connects TRBV7-9 to TRBJ2-1; 7 bases agree with TRBD1. The germline V gene has CDR1 SEHNR and CDR2 FQNEAQ (reference sequence). The length of the CDR3 is 19 residues. Trimming cost V 5 bases and J 2 bases; bases outside gene matches: 18. The chain's CDR3 is CASSQSPRRTGRAYNEQFF. The DNA for the CDR3 is TGTGCCAGCAGCCAAAGCCCAAGGAGGACAGGTCGGGCCTACAATGAGCAGTTCTTC. Full variable domain (remainder filled in from reference TRBV7-9 and TRBJ2-1): DTGVSQNPRHKITKRGQNVTFRCDPISEHNRLYWYRQTLGQGPEFLTYFQNEAQLEKSRLLSDRFSAERPKGSFSTLEIQRTEQGDSAMYLCASSQSPRRTGRAYNEQFFGPGTRLTVL.

Points on this clonotype: One junction end disagrees with the germline gene, perhaps due to a read error. The genes are TRBV7-2 and TRBJ2-1, with D tentatively TRBD2 (7 bases). CDR3 length: 15 amino acids. Germline loops: CDR1 SGHTA, CDR2 FQGNSA. The CDR3 DNA follows: TGTGCCAGCAGGTTAGGGGGGGCTCTCCACAATGAGCAGTTCTTC. The encoded protein is CASRLGGALHNEQFF.

The J gene is TRBJ2-5, the V gene TRBV11-2; no reliable D call. Germline-derived CDR1 and CDR2 are SGHAT and FQNNGV. CDR3 length: 14 residues. Trimming removed 5 bases from V and 2 bases from J, with 12 bases in between. This CDR3 is CASSTGRKQETQYF. Here the CDR3 DNA reads TGTGCCAGCAGCACCGGACGGAAGCAAGAGACCCAGTACTTC.

This chain uses TRBV5-1 with TRBJ1-1; no reliable D call. V lost 1 base, J lost 0 bases, and 10 bases lay in between. The CDR3 length is 15 residues. The germline V gene encodes CDR1 SGHRS and CDR2 YFSETQ. The CDR3 protein is CASSLNGKMNTEAFF. Here the CDR3 DNA reads TGCGCCAGCAGCTTGAACGGGAAAATGAACACTGAAGCTTTCTTT. The full variable domain, completed using reference TRBV5-1 and TRBJ1-1, is KAGVTQTPRYLIKTRGQQVTLSCSPISGHRSVSWYQQTPGQGLQFLFEYFSETQRNKGNFPGRFSGRQFSNSRSEMNVSTLELGDSALYLCASSLNGKMNTEAFFGQGTRLTVV.

This clonotype was counted many times. The gene calls are TRBV28 and TRBJ1-2, with D possibly matching TRBD1 (5 bases). V lost 6 bases to trimming and J lost 6 bases, with 23 bases between them. CDR1 and CDR2 (germline): MDHEN, SYDVKM. The CDR3 is 16 residues long. The DNA for the CDR3 is TGTGCCAGCAGGTCTATGCGGGACCTCCTTACCCATGGCTACACCTTC. It is translated as CASRSMRDLLTHGYTF.

This clonotype has at least ten counts. V gene TRBV4-1 combines with J gene TRBJ2-4; 8 bases agree with TRBD2. The trim removed 1 base at V and 6 bases at J, leaving 8 bases unmatched. The CDR3 has 16 amino acids. Germline V gene data show CDR1 as MGHRA and CDR2 as YSYEKL. Here the CDR3 DNA reads TGCGCCAGCAGCCAAGCGGCACTCGCGGGGGGAAACATTCAGTACTTC. Translation: CASSQAALAGGNIQYF.

The V and J genes are TRBV19 and TRBJ1-1, with 7 bases aligning to TRBD1. V lost 7 bases to trimming and J lost 0 bases; unmatched junction nucleotides: 5. Per the germline V gene, CDR1 is LNHDA and CDR2 is SQIVND (reference sequence). There are 14 residues in the CDR3. In nucleotides, the CDR3 is TGTGCCAGTACCGGACAGGCGTTGAACACTGAAGCTTTCTTT. It specifies CASTGQALNTEAFF.

The chain combines TRBV12-3 or TRBV12-4 with TRBJ2-7; D is unresolved. The CDR3 totals 15 residues. The ends were cut back, 6 bases at V and 4 bases at J, with 19 bases in the middle. The CDR3 here is CASSPPYPGGYEQYF. In nucleotides, the CDR3 is TGTGCCAGCAGCCCTCCCTACCCGGGTGGATACGAGCAGTACTTC.

As to this clonotype: This may stem from a read error, because a much larger clone lies one nucleotide away. The chain links TRBV27 to TRBJ1-5; tentatively, D is TRBD1 (6 bases). V dropped 3 bases and J dropped 7 bases, with 10 bases sitting between them. The CDR3 totals 13 residues. Germline CDR1 MNHEY, CDR2 SMNVEV (reference sequence). Written as DNA, the CDR3 is TGTGCCAGCAGTTTTAGGGGGAAGCAGCCCCAGCATTTT. Amino acids: CASSFRGKQPQHF.

This clonotype has at least ten counts. This rearrangement joins TRBV7-6 to TRBJ1-2; a weak D match, TRBD1 (6 bases). The germline V and J ends were trimmed by 5 bases and 3 bases, with 13 bases remaining between them. Germline loops: CDR1 SGHVS, CDR2 FNYEAQ. The CDR3 consists of 14 residues. Here the CDR3 DNA reads TGTGCCAGCAGCCAGGGGACACCGTACTATGGCTACACCTTC. Its translation: CASSQGTPYYGYTF.

The chain combines TRBV7-2 with TRBJ2-3; TRBD1 might be the D (6 bases). With 5 bases removed from V and 4 bases from J, the gap between germline ends came to 10 bases. CDR3 length equals 13 residues. Germline CDR1 is SGHTA and CDR2 is FQGNSA. The CDR3 region is CASSASGADTQYF. The CDR3 nucleotides are TGTGCCAGCAGCGCCTCAGGGGCAGATACGCAGTATTTT. The full variable domain, its missing parts supplied by reference TRBV7-2 and TRBJ2-3, is GAGVSQSPSNKVTEKGKDVELRCDPISGHTALYWYRQSLGQGLEFLIYFQGNSAPDKSGLPSDRFSAERTGGSVSTLTIQRTQQEDSAVYLCASSASGADTQYFGPGTRLTVL.

This clonotype was found many times. The chain links TRBV7-2 to TRBJ2-5; perhaps D is TRBD1 or TRBD2 (5 bases each). The germline V and J ends were trimmed by 5 bases and 1 base, with 11 bases remaining between them. CDR3 size: 14 residues. CDR1 SGHTA and CDR2 FQGNSA come from the germline V gene. The CDR3 here is CASSQGPRQETQYF. The CDR3 bases are TGTGCCAGCAGCCAGGGACCACGCCAAGAGACCCAGTACTTC. The complete variable domain, with remaining parts taken from reference TRBV7-2 and TRBJ2-5, reads GAGVSQSPSNKVTEKGKDVELRCDPISGHTALYWYRQSLGQGLEFLIYFQGNSAPDKSGLPSDRFSAERTGGSVSTLTIQRTQQEDSAVYLCASSQGPRQETQYFGPGTRLLVL.

This clonotype has only a few counts. The chain uses TRBV15 and TRBJ1-2; D is uncertain. The germline V and J ends were trimmed by 0 bases and 2 bases, with 7 bases remaining between them. The CDR3 has 14 residues. Germline CDR1 LNHNV, CDR2 YYDKDF (reference sequence). This CDR3 is CATSRDPLNYGYTF. The CDR3 DNA is TGTGCCACCAGCAGAGATCCCTTAAACTATGGCTACACCTTC. The variable domain in full, completed from reference TRBV15 and TRBJ1-2, reads DAMVIQNPRYQVTQFGKPVTLSCSQTLNHNVMYWYQQKSSQAPKLLFHYYDKDFNNEADTPDNFQSRRPNTSFCFLDIRSPGLGDTAMYLCATSRDPLNYGYTFGSGTRLTVV.

At least ten counts were recorded for this clonotype. The chain carries TRBV12-3 or TRBV12-4 and TRBJ2-3; D is undetermined. The V gene lost 6 bases and the J gene lost 2 bases, with 18 bases spanning the gap. This CDR3 comprises 16 residues. The CDR3 DNA follows: TGTGCCAGCAGACGTCCGGTCGATTATCTCACAGATACGCAGTATTTT. Encoded protein: CASRRPVDYLTDTQYF.

The V and J genes are TRBV28 and TRBJ1-2; D is unresolved. Germline CDR1 MDHEN, CDR2 SYDVKM. Trimming cost V 6 bases and J 6 bases, with 17 bases left between them. The CDR3 covers 14 residues. The CDR3 DNA reads TGTGCCAGCAGCCCTCACTCGGGAAAGAATGGCTACACCTTC. It yields the protein CASSPHSGKNGYTF.

Written as DNA, the CDR3 is TGTGCCAGCAGCTCCGGACTGATAACTAGCACAGATACGCAGTATTTT. This encodes CASSSGLITSTDTQYF. The rearrangement links TRBV7-6 to TRBJ2-3; maybe TRBD2 (5 bases). Germline V CDR1 and CDR2: SGHVS, FNYEAQ. Trimming cost V 4 bases and J 0 bases, with 14 bases left between them. This CDR3 has 16 residues.

This clonotype was found many times. V usage is TRBV6-1 and J usage is TRBJ2-1; 9 nucleotides agree with TRBD2. The CDR3 totals 16 residues. Germline trimming cut 3 bases from V and 6 bases from J; bases unmatched to any gene: 9. CDR1 MNHNS and CDR2 SASEGT come from the germline V gene. CDR3 sequence reads: CASSDRGGVQFNEQFF. DNA of the CDR3: TGTGCCAGCAGTGATCGCGGGGGGGTCCAATTCAATGAGCAGTTCTTC.

This clonotype was seen a handful of times. The genes are TRBV6-2 or TRBV6-3 and TRBJ2-1, with 8 bases aligning to TRBD2. The V gene's germline CDR1 is MNHEY and CDR2 SVGEGT. The V and J ends lost 0 bases and 7 bases, in that order; junction bases with no gene match: 17. The CDR3 length is 19 residues. The CDR3 region is CASSYSISLGRGAVNEQFF. DNA of the CDR3: TGTGCCAGCAGTTACTCGATCTCCCTTGGGCGGGGGGCCGTGAATGAGCAGTTCTTC.

The chain couples TRBV5-1 to TRBJ1-1, with D perhaps matching TRBD1 (5 bases). CDR1 is SGHRS, CDR2 YFSETQ, per germline. This CDR3 is 13 amino acids long. The V and J ends lost 3 bases and 1 base respectively, with 7 bases between them. The CDR3 sequence: CASSWGENTEAFF. In nucleotides, the CDR3 is TGCGCCAGCAGCTGGGGGGAGAACACTGAAGCTTTCTTT.